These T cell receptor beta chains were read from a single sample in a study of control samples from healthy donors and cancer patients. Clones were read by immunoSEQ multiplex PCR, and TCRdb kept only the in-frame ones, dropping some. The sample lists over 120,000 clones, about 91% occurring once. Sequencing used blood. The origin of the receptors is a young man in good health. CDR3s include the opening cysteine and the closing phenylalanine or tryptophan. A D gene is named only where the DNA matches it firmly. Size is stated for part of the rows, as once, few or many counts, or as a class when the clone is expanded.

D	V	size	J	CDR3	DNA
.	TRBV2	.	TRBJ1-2	CASSVLGLNYGYTF	TGTGCCAGCAGTGTGCTGGGATTAAACTATGGCTACACCTTC
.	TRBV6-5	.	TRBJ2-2	CASNNRDRGTGELFF	TGTGCCAGCAACAACAGGGATCGGGGGACCGGGGAGCTGTTTTTT
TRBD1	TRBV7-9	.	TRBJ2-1	CASSLLLGTGEGSYNEQFF	TGTGCCAGCAGCTTATTACTGGGGACAGGGGAAGGCTCCTACAATGAGCAGTTCTTC
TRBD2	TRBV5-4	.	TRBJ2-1	CASSLKRGDYNEQFF	TGTGCCAGCAGCCTCAAGCGGGGGGACTACAATGAGCAGTTCTTC
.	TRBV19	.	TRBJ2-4	CASTPAPGLAKNIQYF	TGTGCCAGTACACCGGCTCCAGGGCTAGCCAAAAACATTCAGTACTTC
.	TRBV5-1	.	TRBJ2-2	CASSLTPATGELFF	TGCGCCAGCAGCTTGACCCCGGCCACCGGGGAGCTGTTTTTT
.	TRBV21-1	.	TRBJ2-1	CASSKVVYEQFF	TGTGCCAGCAGCAAAGTGGTCTATGAGCAGTTCTTC
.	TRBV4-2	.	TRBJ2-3	CASSQEPGGRTDTQYF	TGTGCCAGCAGCCAAGAGCCCGGGGGAAGGACAGATACGCAGTATTTT
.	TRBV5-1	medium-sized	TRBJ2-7	CASSLVSLSSYEQYF	TGCGCCAGCAGCTTGGTATCTTTGAGCTCCTACGAGCAGTACTTC
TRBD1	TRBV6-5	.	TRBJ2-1	CASSRGGTVNGQFF	TGTGCCAGCAGTCGAGGGGGCACAGTCAATGGGCAGTTCTTC
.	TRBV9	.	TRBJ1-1	CASSVDGGGNTEAFF	TGTGCCAGCAGCGTAGATGGGGGTGGGAACACTGAAGCTTTCTTT
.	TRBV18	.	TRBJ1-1	CASSPRQKNTEAFF	TGTGCCAGCTCACCACGACAGAAGAACACTGAAGCTTTCTTT